This TCR beta chain was sequenced during a study of CD8 T cells in Susac syndrome. The wider study: Intravenous immunoglobulin alone or corticosteroids were being given to patients with Susac syndrome at blood draw, unless they were therapy-naive.

Germline V lookup: CDR1 SGHNT, CDR2 YYREEE (reference sequence). With 6 bases clipped from V and 4 bases from J, the junction kept 7 bases outside the gene matches. CDR3 length: 15 amino acids. CD8+ and CD4+ T cells circulating in blood were sequenced for TCR beta. FACS enriched CD8+ TEMRA cells, while bulk CD8+ and CD4+ were negatively isolated. RNA amounts of about 0.5 to 1 ug underwent reverse transcription with random hexamers. The immunoSEQ assay covered 54 Vbeta and 13 Jbeta segments for CDR3. Each CDR3 protein gets one entry after TCRdb re-called the immunoSEQ multiplex PCR reads with MiXCR. The repertoire includes more than 200,000 distinct CDR3 sequences, about 94% of them detected once, and over 0.15% sits in the top ten.

V and J are TRBV5-4 and TRBJ2-5; the match to TRBD2 covers 12 bases. The receptor was derived from a human donor with Susac syndrome. Sequenced: CD4+ T cells from PBMCs. The CDR3 region is CASTLTSGGLETQYF. The CDR3 nucleotides read TGTGCCAGCACCCTCACTAGCGGGGGGTTAGAGACCCAGTACTTC.